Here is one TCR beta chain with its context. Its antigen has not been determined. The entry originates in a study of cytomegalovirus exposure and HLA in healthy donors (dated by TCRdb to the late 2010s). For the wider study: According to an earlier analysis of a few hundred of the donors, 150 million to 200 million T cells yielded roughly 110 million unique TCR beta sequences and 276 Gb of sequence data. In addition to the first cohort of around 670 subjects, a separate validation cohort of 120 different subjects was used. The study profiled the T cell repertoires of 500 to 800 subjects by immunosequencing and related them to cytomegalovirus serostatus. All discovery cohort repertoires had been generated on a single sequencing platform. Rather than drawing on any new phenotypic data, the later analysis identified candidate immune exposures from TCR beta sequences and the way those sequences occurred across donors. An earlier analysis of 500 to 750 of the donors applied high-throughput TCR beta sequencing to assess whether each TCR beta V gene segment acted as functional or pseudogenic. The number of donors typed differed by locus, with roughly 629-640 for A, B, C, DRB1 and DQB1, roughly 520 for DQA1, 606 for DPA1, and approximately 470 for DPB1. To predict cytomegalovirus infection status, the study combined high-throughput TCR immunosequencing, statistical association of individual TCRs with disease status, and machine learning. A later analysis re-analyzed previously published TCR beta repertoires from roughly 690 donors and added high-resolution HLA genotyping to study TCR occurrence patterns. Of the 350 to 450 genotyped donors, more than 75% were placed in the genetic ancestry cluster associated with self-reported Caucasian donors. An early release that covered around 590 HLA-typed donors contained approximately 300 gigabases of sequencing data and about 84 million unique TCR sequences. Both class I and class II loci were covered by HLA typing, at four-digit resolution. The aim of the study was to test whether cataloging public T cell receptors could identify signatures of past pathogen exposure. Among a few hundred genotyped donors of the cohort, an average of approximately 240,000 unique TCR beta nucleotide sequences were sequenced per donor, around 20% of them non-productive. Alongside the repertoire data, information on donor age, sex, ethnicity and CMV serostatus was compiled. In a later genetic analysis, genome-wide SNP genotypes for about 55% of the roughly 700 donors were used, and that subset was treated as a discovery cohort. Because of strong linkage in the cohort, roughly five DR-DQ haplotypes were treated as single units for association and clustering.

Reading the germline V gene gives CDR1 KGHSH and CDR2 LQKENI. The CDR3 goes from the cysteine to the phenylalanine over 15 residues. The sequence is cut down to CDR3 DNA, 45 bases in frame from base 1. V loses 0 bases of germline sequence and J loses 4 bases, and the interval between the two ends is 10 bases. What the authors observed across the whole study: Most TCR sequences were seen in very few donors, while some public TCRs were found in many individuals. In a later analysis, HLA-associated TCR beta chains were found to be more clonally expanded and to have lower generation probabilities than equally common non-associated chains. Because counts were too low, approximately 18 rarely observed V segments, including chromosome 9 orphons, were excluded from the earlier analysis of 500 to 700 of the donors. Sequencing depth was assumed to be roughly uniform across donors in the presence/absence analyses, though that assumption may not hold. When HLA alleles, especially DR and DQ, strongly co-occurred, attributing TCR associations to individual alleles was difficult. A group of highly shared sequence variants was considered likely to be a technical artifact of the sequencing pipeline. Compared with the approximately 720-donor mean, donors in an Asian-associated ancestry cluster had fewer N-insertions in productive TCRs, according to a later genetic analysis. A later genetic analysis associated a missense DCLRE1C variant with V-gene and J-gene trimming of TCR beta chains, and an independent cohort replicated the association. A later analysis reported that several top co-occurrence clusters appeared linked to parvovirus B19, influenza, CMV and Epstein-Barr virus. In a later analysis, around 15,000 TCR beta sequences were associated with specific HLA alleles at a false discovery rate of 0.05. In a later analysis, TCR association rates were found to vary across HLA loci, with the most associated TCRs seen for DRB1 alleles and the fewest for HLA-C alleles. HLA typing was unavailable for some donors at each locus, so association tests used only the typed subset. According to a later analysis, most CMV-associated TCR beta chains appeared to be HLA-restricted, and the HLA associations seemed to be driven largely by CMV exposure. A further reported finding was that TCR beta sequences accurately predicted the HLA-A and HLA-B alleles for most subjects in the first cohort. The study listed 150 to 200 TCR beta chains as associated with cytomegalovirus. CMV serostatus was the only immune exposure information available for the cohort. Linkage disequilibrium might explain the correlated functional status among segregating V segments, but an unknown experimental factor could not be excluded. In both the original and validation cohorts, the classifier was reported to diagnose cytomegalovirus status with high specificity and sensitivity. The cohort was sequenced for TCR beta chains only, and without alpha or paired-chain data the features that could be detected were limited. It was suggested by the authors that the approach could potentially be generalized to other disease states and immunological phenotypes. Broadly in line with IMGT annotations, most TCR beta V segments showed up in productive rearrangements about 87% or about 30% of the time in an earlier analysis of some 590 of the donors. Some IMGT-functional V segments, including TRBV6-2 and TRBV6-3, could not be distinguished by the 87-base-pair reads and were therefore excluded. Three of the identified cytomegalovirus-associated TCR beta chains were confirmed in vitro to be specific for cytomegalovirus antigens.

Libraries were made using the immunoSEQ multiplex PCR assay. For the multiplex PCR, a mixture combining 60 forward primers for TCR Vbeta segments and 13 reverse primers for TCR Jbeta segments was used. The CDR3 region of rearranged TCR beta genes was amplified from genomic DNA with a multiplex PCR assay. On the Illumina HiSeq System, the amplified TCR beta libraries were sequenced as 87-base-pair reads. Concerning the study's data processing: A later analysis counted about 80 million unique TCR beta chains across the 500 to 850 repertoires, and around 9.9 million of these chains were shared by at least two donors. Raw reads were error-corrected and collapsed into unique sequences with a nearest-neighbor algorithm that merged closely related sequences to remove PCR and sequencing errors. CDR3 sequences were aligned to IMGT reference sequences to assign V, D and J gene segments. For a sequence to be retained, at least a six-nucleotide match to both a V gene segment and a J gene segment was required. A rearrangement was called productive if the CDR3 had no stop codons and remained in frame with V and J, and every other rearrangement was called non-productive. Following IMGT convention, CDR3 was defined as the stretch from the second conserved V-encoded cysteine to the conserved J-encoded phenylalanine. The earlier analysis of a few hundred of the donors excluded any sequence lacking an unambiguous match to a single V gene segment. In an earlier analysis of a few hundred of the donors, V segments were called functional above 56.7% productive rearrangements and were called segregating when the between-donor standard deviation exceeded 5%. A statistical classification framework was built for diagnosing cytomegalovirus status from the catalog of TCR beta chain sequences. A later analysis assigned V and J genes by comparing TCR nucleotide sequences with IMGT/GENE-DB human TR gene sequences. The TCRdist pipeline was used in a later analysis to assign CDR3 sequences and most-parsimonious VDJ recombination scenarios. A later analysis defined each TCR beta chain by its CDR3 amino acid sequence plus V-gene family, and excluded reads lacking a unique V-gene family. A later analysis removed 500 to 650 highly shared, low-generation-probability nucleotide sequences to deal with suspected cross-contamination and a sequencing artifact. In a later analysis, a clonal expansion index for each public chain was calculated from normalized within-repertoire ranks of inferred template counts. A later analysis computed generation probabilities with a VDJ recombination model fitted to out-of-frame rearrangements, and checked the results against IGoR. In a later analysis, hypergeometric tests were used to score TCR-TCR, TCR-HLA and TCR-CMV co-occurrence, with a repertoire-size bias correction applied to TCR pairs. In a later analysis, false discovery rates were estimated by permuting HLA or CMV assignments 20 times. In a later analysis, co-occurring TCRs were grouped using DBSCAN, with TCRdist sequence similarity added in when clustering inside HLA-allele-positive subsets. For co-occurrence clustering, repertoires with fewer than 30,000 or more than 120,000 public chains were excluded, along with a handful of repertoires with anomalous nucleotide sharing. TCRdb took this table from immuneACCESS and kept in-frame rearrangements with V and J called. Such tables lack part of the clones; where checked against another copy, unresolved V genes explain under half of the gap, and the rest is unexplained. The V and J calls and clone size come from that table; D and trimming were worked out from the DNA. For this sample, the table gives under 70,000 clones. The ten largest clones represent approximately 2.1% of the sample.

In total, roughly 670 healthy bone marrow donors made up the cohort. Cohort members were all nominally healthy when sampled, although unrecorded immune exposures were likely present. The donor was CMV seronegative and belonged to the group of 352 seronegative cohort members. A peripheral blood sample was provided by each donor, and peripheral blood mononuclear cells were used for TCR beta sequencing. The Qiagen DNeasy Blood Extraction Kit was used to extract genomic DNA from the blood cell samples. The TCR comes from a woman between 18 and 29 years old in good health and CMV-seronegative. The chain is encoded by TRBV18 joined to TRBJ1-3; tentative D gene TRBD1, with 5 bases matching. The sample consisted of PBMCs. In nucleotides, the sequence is TGTGCCAGCTCACCACCGGGCAGGGCCGGAAACACCATATATTTT. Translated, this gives CASSPPGRAGNTIYF.